A single sample gave rise to the 21 T cell receptor beta chains below, sequenced in a study of cytomegalovirus exposure and HLA in healthy donors. PCR primers comprised 60 Vbeta and 13 Jbeta primers. TCRdb keeps only in-frame clones here, not all; method: immunoSEQ multiplex PCR. The sample has roughly 280,000 clones; under 80% are singletons. The sequencing sample was made of PBMCs. These receptors all stem from a female donor in good health and CMV-seronegative.

The CDR3 DNA sequence: TGTCCCACAGACAGACAACGCTACGAGCAGTACTTC. Translated, it gives CPTDRQRYEQYF. The chain couples TRBV12-5 to TRBJ2-5; possible D gene TRBD1, 5 bases. The DNA matches TRBJ2-7 better at its end, which makes the J call doubtful. CDR1 is LGHNT and CDR2 is FRNRAP in the germline V gene. CDR3 length: 12 residues.

This sequence joins TRBV23-1 and TRBJ2-4; D is unresolved. TRBV23-1 is given ORF status, its function remaining uncertain. Trimming took 10 bases from V and 8 from J, leaving 9 bases between them. The CDR3 covers 10 residues. CDR3 nucleotides: TGCGCCATACTCTATCACATTCAGTACTTC. Protein sequence: CAILYHIQYF.

The CDR3: CASRGEAGGHNEQFF. CDR3 in DNA: TGTGCCAGCAGGGGTGAAGCGGGAGGCCACAATGAGCAGTTCTTC. The V and J genes are TRBV2 and TRBJ2-1, with 9 positions matching TRBD2. Germline values: CDR1 SNHLY, CDR2 FYNNEI. The J segment lost 5 bases and the V segment lost 6 bases, leaving 8 bases of the junction unmatched. The CDR3 runs to 15 residues. The variable domain in full, with the rest retrieved from reference TRBV2 and TRBJ2-1, is EPEVTQTPSHQVTQMGQEVILRCVPISNHLYFYWYRQILGQKVEFLVSFYNNEISEKSEIFDDQFSVERPDGSNFTLKIRSTKLEDSAMYFCASRGEAGGHNEQFFGPGTRLTVL.

The genes are TRBV14 and TRBJ2-3; TRBD2 agrees at 14 bases. Germline values: CDR1 SGHDN, CDR2 FVKESK. This CDR3 is 16 amino acids long. V lost 6 bases to trimming and J lost 5 bases; unmatched junction nucleotides: 7. The CDR3 nucleotides are TGTGCCAGCAGTCCGGGACTAGCGGGAGAGGTAGATACGCAGTATTTT. Translation gives CASSPGLAGEVDTQYF. Filled out from reference TRBV14 and TRBJ2-3, the complete variable domain reads EAGVTQFPSHSVIEKGQTVTLRCDPISGHDNLYWYRRVMGKEIKFLLHFVKESKQDESGMPNNRFLAERTGGTYSTLKVQPAELEDSGVYFCASSPGLAGEVDTQYFGPGTRLTVL.

This rearrangement joins TRBV7-9 to TRBJ2-7; 13 bases align to TRBD2. CDR3 length equals 17 residues. CDR1 and CDR2 (germline): SEHNR, FQNEAQ (reference sequence). J lost 2 bases, V lost 3 bases, and 7 bases had no gene match. This CDR3 reads CASSFGLAGASAYEQYF. In DNA form, the CDR3 reads TGTGCCAGCAGCTTCGGACTAGCGGGAGCTTCGGCCTACGAGCAGTACTTC.

The chain carries TRBV6-5 and TRBJ2-5, with D perhaps matching TRBD2 (5 bases). The CDR3 totals 13 residues. In germline, CDR1 is MNHEY, CDR2 SVGAGI. V lost 8 bases and J lost 2, with 12 bases in between. Here the CDR3 DNA reads TGTGCCAGCCGAAGAGGGCAGCAAGAGACCCAGTACTTC. Protein: CASRRGQQETQYF.

The chain joins TRBV30 to TRBJ1-4; maybe TRBD1 (5 bases). The CDR3 consists of 14 residues. Germline V lookup: CDR1 GTSNPN, CDR2 SVGIG (reference sequence). V gave up 1 base and J gave up 4 bases, with 10 bases separating them. CDR3 sequence reads: CAWSGPGGNEKLFF. The CDR3 DNA is TGTGCCTGGAGTGGTCCGGGGGGTAATGAAAAACTGTTTTTT.

This clone came up once. The chain joins TRBV7-8 to TRBJ2-7, with no clear D. Germline V gene lookup returns CDR1 SGHVS and CDR2 FQNEAQ. This CDR3 spans 14 amino acids. V was pared by 4 bases and J by 0 bases, with 10 bases between. Here the CDR3 reads CASSWFRISYEQYF. Here the CDR3 DNA reads TGTGCCAGCAGCTGGTTCAGAATCTCCTACGAGCAGTACTTC.

This chain joins TRBV7-9 and TRBJ1-1, with unresolved D. The V gene lost 2 bases and the J gene lost 0 bases, with 19 bases spanning the gap. The CDR3 is 18 amino acids. The germline V gene has CDR1 SEHNR and CDR2 FQNEAQ (reference sequence). The CDR3 nucleotides are TGTGCCAGCAGCTTACGGGTATGGATCGAGAATATGAACACTGAAGCTTTCTTT. This encodes CASSLRVWIENMNTEAFF.

The CDR3 reads CATSKRGQVGIYYTF. CDR3 DNA sequence: TGTGCCACCAGCAAGAGAGGACAGGTGGGGATCTACTACACCTTC. This sequence joins TRBV15 and TRBJ1-2; 7 bases line up with TRBD1. Trimming removed 4 bases from V and 10 bases from J; junction bases left unmatched: 15. CDR1 and CDR2 from the germline V gene are LNHNV and YYDKDF (reference sequence). The CDR3 spans 15 residues.

The chain is built from TRBV27 and TRBJ1-5; the D gene is possibly TRBD1 (5 bases). From germline, CDR1 is MNHEY and CDR2 SMNVEV (reference sequence). CDR3 length: 13 amino acids. V was trimmed by 5 bases and J by 4 bases, leaving 9 bases between them. The CDR3 nucleotides read TGTGCCAGCAGTAGACAGCTTAATCAGCCCCAGCATTTT. The encoded protein is CASSRQLNQPQHF.

This clone has only a few counts. The chain is built from TRBV30 and TRBJ2-7, with 10 bases aligning to TRBD2. Germline trimming cut 4 bases from V and 2 bases from J; bases unmatched to any gene: 2. CDR1 is GTSNPN, CDR2 SVGIG, per germline (reference sequence). The CDR3 has 13 amino acids. CDR3 nucleotides: TGTGCCTGGACAGCGGGAGGGCCCTACGAGCAGTACTTC. The encoded protein is CAWTAGGPYEQYF.

This clone was seen a few times. This rearrangement joins TRBV4-2 to TRBJ2-5, with 10 bases lining up with TRBD1. Trimming took 4 bases from V and 5 from J; bases not matched to a gene: 10. The CDR3 is 16 residues long. From germline, CDR1 is LGHNA and CDR2 YNFKEQ. The CDR3 sequence: CASSLYSGQGIETQYF. The CDR3 coding sequence is TGTGCCAGCAGCCTCTATTCGGGACAGGGGATCGAGACCCAGTACTTC.

Note on this clone: This specimen includes other DNA sequences encoding the same CDR3. The chain has TRBV4-2 and TRBJ2-7, with TRBD1 matching 7 bases. The V segment lost 0 bases and the J segment 2 bases; nucleotides outside the gene matches: 4. Germline V lookup: CDR1 LGHNA, CDR2 YNFKEQ. The CDR3 spans 15 residues. DNA for the CDR3: TGTGCCAGCAGCCAAGATCGAGACAGGGCCTACGAGCAGTACTTC. This encodes CASSQDRDRAYEQYF.

This chain links TRBV6-5 with TRBJ1-2; weak D call: TRBD1 (6 bases). The length of the CDR3 is 13 residues. Germline CDR1 MNHEY, CDR2 SVGAGI. Trimming left V 4 bases short and J 2 bases short, with 8 bases between. Here the CDR3 reads CASSSGQNYGYTF. CDR3 nucleotide sequence: TGTGCCAGCAGTTCAGGACAGAACTATGGCTACACCTTC.

As for this clone: Other DNA sequences from this sample encode an identical CDR3 as well. The chain is built from TRBV5-1 and TRBJ2-1, with 13 bases fitting TRBD2. The CDR3 contains 15 residues. The V segment lost 4 bases and the J segment 10 bases; nucleotides outside the gene matches: 8. Per germline, CDR1 SGHRS and CDR2 YFSETQ. The CDR3 protein is CASSPLAGGPGEQFF. The CDR3 DNA sequence: TGCGCCAGCAGCCCACTAGCGGGAGGGCCGGGAGAGCAGTTCTTC. The whole variable domain, filled in from reference TRBV5-1 and TRBJ2-1, reads KAGVTQTPRYLIKTRGQQVTLSCSPISGHRSVSWYQQTPGQGLQFLFEYFSETQRNKGNFPGRFSGRQFSNSRSEMNVSTLELGDSALYLCASSPLAGGPGEQFFGPGTRLTVL.

This rearrangement joins TRBV10-3 to TRBJ2-5; 8 bases line up with TRBD2. Trimming at V came to 6 bases and at J to 5 bases, leaving 11 bases not matched to a gene. The germline gives CDR1 ENHRY, CDR2 SYGVKD. The CDR3 is 15 residues long. The CDR3 bases are TGTGCCATCAGCCGACAGCGGAAGCGGGAGGAGACCCAGTACTTC. Amino acid sequence: CAISRQRKREETQYF.

The chain has TRBV11-2 and TRBJ1-2; possibly TRBD1 for D (5 bases). Germline V gene lookup returns CDR1 SGHAT and CDR2 FQNNGV. The V and J ends lost 0 bases and 8 bases respectively, with 10 bases between them. This CDR3 is 13 amino acids long. The CDR3 is CASSLDRRDGYTF. In DNA, the CDR3 is TGTGCCAGCAGCTTAGACAGGAGGGACGGCTACACCTTC.

This clone was seen more than once but under ten times. The V gene is TRBV9, the J gene TRBJ1-5; 9 bases line up with TRBD1. The CDR3 is made up of 14 amino acids. In germline, CDR1 is SGDLS, CDR2 YYNGEE. V was pared by 3 bases and J by 9 bases, with 7 bases of the junction left unmatched. The CDR3 coding sequence is TGTGCCAGCAGCGGGGGGACAGGGAGGGTGCCCCAGCATTTT. This sequence encodes CASSGGTGRVPQHF.

This clone showed up just once. This chain links TRBV25-1 with TRBJ2-5; TRBD2 might be the D (6 bases). The CDR3 has 13 residues. Trimming pared 3 bases from V and 1 base from J, leaving 6 bases between. CDR1 and CDR2 (germline): MGHDK, SYGVNS. The CDR3 reads CASSDGGQETQYF. The CDR3 DNA reads as TGTGCCAGCAGTGACGGGGGCCAAGAGACCCAGTACTTC.

A single count supports this clone. CDR3 nucleotides: TGTGCCAGCAGAAATACCGGGACACCGAACACTGAAGCTTTCTTT. Translated, it gives CASRNTGTPNTEAFF. The J gene is TRBJ1-1, the V gene TRBV6-6, with D possibly TRBD1 on 6 matching bases. This CDR3 comprises 15 residues. Per germline, CDR1 MNHNY and CDR2 SVGAGI (reference sequence). The V end lost 6 bases, the J end lost 1 base, and 15 bases lay between the germline ends.